This T cell receptor beta chain was documented in a study of blood T cell repertoires in COVID-19. Study-wide background: Some COVID-19 samples were acute and others convalescent; all came from the United States, Italy and Spain.

The CDR3 covers 15 residues. Germline assignment: CDR1 MNHEY and CDR2 SVGAGI. V was clipped by 8 bases and J by 0 bases, with 17 bases between them. In the authors' workflow: Reference gene primers were amplified, and this amplification served to estimate nucleated cell counts. The protocol was immunoSEQ multiplex PCR, while the TCRdb copy is restricted to in-frame clones and leaves out a portion. V and J calls and clone size come straight from that table; D and trimming were deduced from the DNA. This sample yields around 200,000 clones, of which 86% are seen a single time; around 20% belongs to the top ten.

This chain joins TRBV6-5 and TRBJ2-7, with a weak D call TRBD2 (6 bases). The sample consisted of peripheral blood. The sequence was obtained from a man between 65 and 85 years old with active or convalescent COVID-19. CDR3 in DNA: TGTGCCAGCCGCCGGGATGGAGGGTTCTCCTACGAGCAGTACTTC. It yields the protein CASRRDGGFSYEQYF.